This entry lists 18 T cell receptor beta chains sequenced from one sample in a study of STAT3 mutations in large granular lymphocyte leukemia. Broader study findings: Every T-LGLL patient had at least one immunodominant TCRbeta clonotype.

These receptors have no identified antigens. This table comes from immunoSEQ multiplex PCR, and its TCRdb copy is limited to in-frame clones, with some not included. The sample comprises approximately 25,000 clones, around 93% of which are singletons, and more than 6% rests with the top ten. Sequenced sample: peripheral blood mononuclear cells. Source of these receptors: a man aged 40-50 years with T-cell large granular lymphocyte leukemia. Some clones in this sample may be carry-over from other donors' samples.

This chain connects TRBV18 to TRBJ2-3, with 11 bases lining up with TRBD2. There are 16 residues in the CDR3. J was trimmed by 3 bases and V by 3 bases; bases with no gene match: 5. Germline lookup yields CDR1 KGHSH and CDR2 LQKENI. The CDR3 bases are TGTGCCAGCTCACCTTTGGGACTAGCGGCTACAGATACGCAGTATTTT. This translates into CASSPLGLAATDTQYF.

V gene TRBV7-2 combines with J gene TRBJ2-7; possibly TRBD1 for D (6 bases). Germline V CDR1 and CDR2: SGHTA, FQGNSA. This CDR3 has 14 amino acids. V was pared by 1 base and J by 3 bases, with 10 bases between. For the CDR3, the DNA is TGTGCCAGCAGCTTAGGACAGGTCTTCTACGAGCAGTACTTC. Protein sequence: CASSLGQVFYEQYF.

This chain uses TRBV6-6 with TRBJ1-1; 7 positions agree with TRBD1. The CDR3 extends over 14 amino acids. CDR1 and CDR2 from the germline V gene are MNHNY and SVGAGI (reference sequence). V shed 2 bases, J shed 5 bases, and the junction held 5 bases outside the gene matches. CDR3 nucleotide sequence: TGTGCCAGCAGTTACAGGGGGCGATGGACTGAAGCTTTCTTT. It encodes CASSYRGRWTEAFF.

The chain combines TRBV5-4 with TRBJ1-1; 7 bases match TRBD1. The CDR3 runs to 13 residues. After removal of 3 bases from V and 3 bases from J, the junction contained 2 bases not matched to a gene. CDR1 and CDR2 (germline): SGHNT, YYREEE (reference sequence). In DNA, the CDR3 is TGTGCCAGCAGCTACACAGGGGACACTGAAGCTTTCTTT. Translation: CASSYTGDTEAFF.

CDR3 sequence (DNA): TGCAGCGTTGAGGGGTACCCCTTCGGTGGCTACACCTTC. Protein sequence: CSVEGYPFGGYTF. V and J are TRBV29-1 and TRBJ1-2; D not resolved. V lost 3 bases and J lost 7, with 15 bases in between. Germline values: CDR1 SQVTM, CDR2 ANQGSEA. The CDR3 loop spans 13 amino acids.

The chain uses TRBV7-8 and TRBJ1-1; D unresolved. V lost 4 bases and J 7 bases, leaving 7 bases between the germline ends. Germline-derived CDR1 and CDR2 are SGHVS and FQNEAQ. The CDR3 extends over 11 amino acids. Here the CDR3 reads CASSSRNEAFF. CDR3 sequence (DNA): TGTGCCAGCAGCTCACGGAATGAAGCTTTCTTT. The whole variable domain, filled in from reference TRBV7-8 and TRBJ1-1, reads GAGVSQSPRYKVAKRGQDVALRCDPISGHVSLFWYQQALGQGPEFLTYFQNEAQLDKSGLPSDRFFAERPEGSVSTLKIQRTQQEDSAVYLCASSSRNEAFFGQGTRLTVV.

V gene TRBV27 combines with J gene TRBJ1-6; D remains unclear. V was pared by 3 bases and J by 1 base, with 13 bases between. CDR3 length: 17 amino acids. Germline-derived CDR1 and CDR2 are MNHEY and SMNVEV (reference sequence). The DNA for the CDR3 is TGTGCCAGCAGTTTCGGTCCGGGAGGGTCCTATAATTCACCCCTCCACTTT. The encoded protein is CASSFGPGGSYNSPLHF.

This chain uses TRBV6-5 with TRBJ1-2, with 7 bases fitting TRBD1. Germline trimming cut 4 bases from V and 0 bases from J; bases unmatched to any gene: 5. The germline V gene has CDR1 MNHEY and CDR2 SVGAGI. The CDR3 spans 15 residues. In DNA, the CDR3 is TGTGCCAGCAGTTTCTCGGGACAGCCTAACTATGGCTACACCTTC. It yields the protein CASSFSGQPNYGYTF.

The CDR3 sequence: CASSSSSYYNEQFF. The CDR3 DNA sequence: TGTGCCAGCAGCTCCTCGTCCTACTACAATGAGCAGTTCTTC. The rearrangement links TRBV14 to TRBJ2-1; D call uncertain. Germline assignment: CDR1 SGHDN and CDR2 FVKESK. The CDR3 totals 14 residues. V lost 5 bases and J lost 3, with 11 bases in between.

The chain carries TRBV7-9 and TRBJ1-2, with 8 bases lining up with TRBD1. In germline, CDR1 is SEHNR, CDR2 FQNEAQ (reference sequence). The CDR3 extends over 13 amino acids. Trimming took 2 bases from V and 7 from J; bases not matched to a gene: 3. The CDR3 spells CASSLFTGGGYTF. The CDR3 DNA sequence: TGTGCCAGCAGCTTATTTACAGGGGGTGGCTACACCTTC.

The chain carries TRBV14 and TRBJ2-7; D call uncertain. Trimming removed 4 bases at V and 4 bases at J, with 11 bases between. Germline V gene lookup returns CDR1 SGHDN and CDR2 FVKESK. The CDR3 length is 13 residues. The CDR3 here is CASSLVVQYEQYF. Here the CDR3 DNA reads TGTGCCAGCAGCCTCGTGGTACAATACGAGCAGTACTTC.

The chain carries TRBV10-3 and TRBJ2-3; 7 bases agree with TRBD1. CDR3 size: 14 residues. Per germline, CDR1 ENHRY and CDR2 SYGVKD. Trimming took 6 bases from V and 2 from J; bases not matched to a gene: 5. CDR3 sequence: CAIRAGTDTDTQYF. The CDR3 region has the DNA TGTGCCATCAGAGCCGGGACAGACACAGATACGCAGTATTTT.

The V gene is TRBV2, the J gene TRBJ1-1, with D possibly TRBD1 on 5 matching bases. Trimming removed 6 bases at V and 3 bases at J, with 8 bases between. The germline V gene has CDR1 SNHLY and CDR2 FYNNEI. The CDR3 length is 12 residues. The DNA of the CDR3 is TGTGCCAGCAGGAAGGGGTACACTGAAGCTTTCTTT. It yields the protein CASRKGYTEAFF.

The rearrangement links TRBV4-3 to TRBJ2-2; D call uncertain. The germline CDR1 and CDR2 sequences are LGHNA and YSLEER. The germline V and J ends were trimmed by 0 bases and 6 bases, with 8 bases remaining between them. This CDR3 is built from 14 residues. DNA of the CDR3: TGCGCCAGCAGCCAAGAGTGGGCAGCCGGGGAGCTGTTTTTT. The encoded protein is CASSQEWAAGELFF.

The chain combines TRBV7-2 with TRBJ2-7; D remains ambiguous. This CDR3 is built from 14 residues. V lost 5 bases and J lost 0, with 11 bases in between. CDR1 is SGHTA, CDR2 FQGNSA, per germline. The CDR3 protein is CASSPATSSYEQYF. The CDR3 region has the DNA TGTGCCAGCAGCCCGGCCACCAGCTCCTACGAGCAGTACTTC.

The chain couples TRBV7-9 to TRBJ1-2, with D tentatively TRBD1 (6 bases). With 0 bases removed from V and 2 bases from J, the gap between germline ends came to 16 bases. The CDR3 totals 17 residues. Germline V gene sequence: CDR1 SEHNR, CDR2 FQNEAQ (reference sequence). CDR3 in DNA: TGTGCCAGCAGCTTAGCGGGCCTCCAGGGGTCCAACTATGGCTACACCTTC. Amino acid sequence: CASSLAGLQGSNYGYTF.

The chain uses TRBV28 and TRBJ1-2; no reliable D call. Between the trimmed V and J ends, which lost 3 bases and 4 bases, there was a span of 12 bases. This CDR3 is 14 amino acids long. Germline-derived CDR1 and CDR2 are MDHEN and SYDVKM. The CDR3 sequence: CASSLAGYFYGYTF. The DNA for the CDR3 is TGTGCCAGCAGTTTGGCGGGGTATTTCTATGGCTACACCTTC.

This chain connects TRBV6-5 to TRBJ1-1; D gene unclear. The CDR3 covers 16 residues. The germline V gene has CDR1 MNHEY and CDR2 SVGAGI. V dropped 0 bases and J dropped 1 base, with 12 bases sitting between them. This CDR3 reads CASSYSDLSWNTEAFF. The CDR3, as DNA: TGTGCCAGCAGTTACTCGGACCTTAGTTGGAACACTGAAGCTTTCTTT.